Here is one TCR beta chain with its context. The antigen this receptor binds is unknown. Base qualities are missing; no much larger clone stands one base away. Whole blood was collected in K2EDTA tubes by collaborating institutions according to the institutions' own protocols. Collaborator samples were shipped for TCRbeta analysis as frozen whole blood, isolated PBMCs, or DNA extracted from either sample type. There are 14 amino acids in the CDR3, from cysteine to phenylalanine inclusive. CDR3 DNA only is kept here, 42 bases in frame from base 1. V loses 4 bases of germline sequence and J loses 9 bases, and the interval between the two ends is 16 bases. The CDR1 and CDR2 encoded by the germline V gene are SGHTA and FQGNSA. The data were taken from a study of blood T cell repertoires in COVID-19 (TCRdb year 2020). Study-level background: Collaborator samples came from the United States, Italy and Spain and covered acute and convalescent phases of COVID-19. The material from the prospective study consisted of cDNA or gDNA derived from T cells, B-cell-depleted T cells, or PBMCs. Samples came from the ongoing ImmuneRACE study (first 160 participants) plus 1,254 subjects from 6 global collaborators. The repertoires were released in a freely available public database intended as a resource for research on the immune response to SARS-CoV-2. The dataset comprised deeply sampled blood TCRbeta repertoires from subjects exposed to, actively infected with, or recovered from COVID-19. The sample metadata nearly always contained a de-identified subject ID, COVID-19 status, age in years and sex. HLA class I and class II types, where available, came from metadata supplied by the sample provider rather than from assay-based typing.

The research as a whole found: Clinical and demographic metadata were provided uncurated, with the amount varying by source and participant.

TCRbeta CDR3 regions were amplified from genomic DNA using the immunoSEQ Assay, a bias-controlled multiplex PCR. Concerning the study's data processing: The number of nucleated cells in each sample was estimated from the amplification of reference gene primers within the assay. To quantify the absolute abundance of each unique TCRbeta CDR3 rearrangement, sequence reads were collapsed and filtered. Productive Simpson clonality was computed per sample as the square root of Simpson's diversity index over productive rearrangements. TCRdb stores this immuneACCESS table with in-frame sequences only. Part of the clones is absent; in the studies checked, under half of the shortfall reflects unresolved V genes, and no reason is known for the rest. V and J calls and clone size are given by that table; D and trimming were obtained from the DNA. The sample records 200,000 to 250,000 clones, approximately 80% of which are singletons. The ten largest clonotypes hold over 1.5% of the sample.

The chain is made from TRBV7-2 and TRBJ2-1; TRBD2 is a weak D gene call, 6 bases matching. This clonotype was sampled from a woman aged 80 or over with acute or convalescent COVID-19. The specimen was peripheral blood. The CDR3 reads CASSSPSGSREQFF. DNA sequence: TGTGCCAGCAGCTCCCCCAGCGGGTCGCGTGAGCAGTTCTTC.